This entry features one TCR beta chain sequence. Some clones are missing from TCRdb's copy, which holds only in-frame ones; the method was immunoSEQ multiplex PCR. This sample has roughly 320,000 clones, with about nine tenths found just once. In germline, CDR1 is SEHNR, CDR2 FQNEAQ (reference sequence). Trimming left V 1 base short and J 2 bases short, with 10 bases between. The CDR3 contains 15 residues. This sample was taken from a study of Ad26.COV2.S vaccination and SARS-CoV-2 variants. Treatment specified: roughly 19 received Ad26.COV2.S at low or high dose, single or two shots; a few received placebo; per-sample allocation not given. Sampling took place 63 days after the first vaccine or placebo injection.

The clonotype originates from a person between 18 and 65 years old who received the Ad26.COV2.S COVID-19 vaccine or a placebo. This sample comprised peripheral blood, obtained in a trial of Ad26.COV2.S vaccine versus placebo. This chain joins TRBV7-9 and TRBJ2-3; no reliable D call. The CDR3 spells CASSLDIVDTDTQYF. In DNA form, the CDR3 reads TGTGCCAGCAGCTTAGACATTGTTGACACAGATACGCAGTATTTT. The entire variable domain, with the rest obtained from reference TRBV7-9 and TRBJ2-3, is as follows: DTGVSQNPRHKITKRGQNVTFRCDPISEHNRLYWYRQTLGQGPEFLTYFQNEAQLEKSRLLSDRFSAERPKGSFSTLEIQRTEQGDSAMYLCASSLDIVDTDTQYFGPGTRLTVL.